Each of the 9 T cell receptor beta chains below was sequenced from the same sample in a study of beta chain features in type 1 diabetes. Every isolated RNA sample was fully reverse transcribed, so sequencing captured expressed TCRB transcripts. Sequencing used immunoSEQ multiplex PCR; TCRdb keeps in-frame clones, though not all of them. This sample yields just over 600,000 clones, of which 15% to 17% are seen a single time; around 0.1% belongs to the top ten. The sequencing input was naive CD4+ T cells from blood. These receptors originate from a man aged 18 to 29 in good health.

This clone was counted between two and nine times. V gene TRBV27 combines with J gene TRBJ1-4; D gene unclear. Germline values: CDR1 MNHEY, CDR2 SMNVEV (reference sequence). This CDR3 region has 14 residues. The ends were cut back, 1 base at V and 7 bases at J, with 10 bases in the middle. The CDR3 DNA reads TGTGCCAGCAGTTTATTCACAGATCGTGAAAAACTGTTTTTT. Its translation: CASSLFTDREKLFF.

This clone has more than one count but fewer than ten. The chain employs TRBV9 and TRBJ2-1; D uncertain. V was shortened by 5 bases and J by 0 bases, with 12 bases between the two germline ends. CDR1 and CDR2 from the germline V gene are SGDLS and YYNGEE. This CDR3 is 15 amino acids long. CDR3 in amino acids: CASSVLGDSYNEQFF. In nucleotides, the CDR3 is TGTGCCAGCAGTGTCCTCGGAGACTCCTACAATGAGCAGTTCTTC. The whole variable domain, filled in from reference TRBV9 and TRBJ2-1, reads DSGVTQTPKHLITATGQRVTLRCSPRSGDLSVYWYQQSLDQGLQFLIQYYNGEERAKGNILERFSAQQFPDLHSELNLSSLELGDSALYFCASSVLGDSYNEQFFGPGTRLTVL.

This clone is a singleton in its sample. The rearrangement links TRBV7-9 to TRBJ1-2; possible D gene TRBD1, 6 bases. The CDR3 totals 16 residues. Germline V gives CDR1 SEHNR, CDR2 FQNEAQ (reference sequence). The germline V and J ends were trimmed by 0 bases and 8 bases, with 19 bases remaining between them. As DNA, the CDR3 is TGTGCCAGCAGCTTAGCTCAGCGACAGGAAGATTACGGCTACACCTTC. Protein product: CASSLAQRQEDYGYTF.

This clone was seen more than once but under ten times. Other DNA sequences of this sample code for an identical CDR3. The CDR3 coding sequence is TGCGCCAGCAGCTTGGGGGTACAGGGGAACCAGCCCCAGCATTTT. Translating gives CASSLGVQGNQPQHF. This chain links TRBV5-1 with TRBJ1-5; 7 bases line up with TRBD1. In germline, CDR1 is SGHRS, CDR2 YFSETQ. CDR3 length: 15 residues. With V trimmed by 0 bases and J by 7 bases, 7 bases remained unmatched. The full variable domain, with the rest looked up from reference TRBV5-1 and TRBJ1-5, is KAGVTQTPRYLIKTRGQQVTLSCSPISGHRSVSWYQQTPGQGLQFLFEYFSETQRNKGNFPGRFSGRQFSNSRSEMNVSTLELGDSALYLCASSLGVQGNQPQHFGDGTRLSIL.

This clone was recorded a few times. The V call is TRBV15, the J call TRBJ2-1, with 8 bases fitting TRBD2. Trimming at V came to 6 bases and at J to 10 bases, leaving 17 bases not matched to a gene. In germline, CDR1 is LNHNV, CDR2 YYDKDF (reference sequence). The CDR3 runs to 16 residues. The CDR3 nucleotides are TGTGCCACCAGGCGCAGCGGGAGCGGGGGCTCGGGGGAGCAGTTCTTC. Translated: CATRRSGSGGSGEQFF.

The chain joins TRBV7-9 to TRBJ1-3; D uncertain. This CDR3 comprises 17 residues. Germline values: CDR1 SEHNR, CDR2 FQNEAQ (reference sequence). Trimming took 4 bases from V and 0 from J, leaving 16 bases between them. CDR3 protein: CASSYPGGLSSGNTIYF. The DNA for the CDR3 is TGTGCCAGCAGCTACCCAGGAGGTCTGAGCTCTGGAAACACCATATATTTT.

A note on this clone: An end of the junction does not agree with germline; a read error may underlie this. This sequence joins TRBV7-2 and TRBJ1-5; 11 bases are a match to TRBD1. Germline lookup yields CDR1 SGHTA and CDR2 FQGNSA. The CDR3 runs 16 residues. CDR3 sequence (DNA): TGTGCCAGCAGCCCGAGGACAGGGGGCGCACATCAGGCCCAGCATTTT. Translation gives CASSPRTGGAHQAQHF. Using reference TRBV7-2 and TRBJ1-5 for the parts outside the CDR3, the full variable domain is GAGVSQSPSNKVTEKGKDVELRCDPISGHTALYWYRQSLGQGLEFLIYFQGNSAPDKSGLPSDRFSAERTGGSVSTLTIQRTQQEDSAVYLCASSPRTGGAHQAQHFGDGTRLSIL.

This clone has more than one count but fewer than ten. This rearrangement joins TRBV7-2 to TRBJ2-7, with D possibly matching TRBD2 (6 bases). The CDR3 runs to 15 residues. The V and J ends lost 4 bases and 3 bases respectively, with 16 bases between them. CDR1 is SGHTA, CDR2 FQGNSA, per germline. The CDR3 is CASSSEFRGFYEQYF. Here the CDR3 DNA reads TGTGCCAGCAGCTCCGAGTTTCGGGGGTTCTACGAGCAGTACTTC.

This clone has a handful of counts. The rearrangement joins TRBV15 to TRBJ2-5; 9 positions match TRBD1. With 3 bases clipped from V and 5 bases from J, the junction kept 7 bases outside the gene matches. The CDR3 loop spans 15 amino acids. Germline CDR1 LNHNV, CDR2 YYDKDF (reference sequence). CDR3 in DNA: TGTGCCACCAGCAGGGACAGGGGTAATTGGGAGACCCAGTACTTC. This sequence encodes CATSRDRGNWETQYF.